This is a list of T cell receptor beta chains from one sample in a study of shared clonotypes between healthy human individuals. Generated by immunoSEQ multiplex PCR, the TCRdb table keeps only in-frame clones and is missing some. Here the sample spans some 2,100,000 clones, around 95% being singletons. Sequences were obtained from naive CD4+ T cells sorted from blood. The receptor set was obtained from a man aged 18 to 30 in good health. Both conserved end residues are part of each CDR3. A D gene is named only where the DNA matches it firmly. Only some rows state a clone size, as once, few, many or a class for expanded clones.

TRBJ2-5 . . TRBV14 TGTGCCAGCAGCCAGAGTCTCCAAGAGACCCAGTACTTC CASSQSLQETQYF
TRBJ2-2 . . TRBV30 TGTGCCTGGAGTGGGAACTGGGGAAGTGGCGGGGAGCTGTTTTTT CAWSGNWGSGGELFF
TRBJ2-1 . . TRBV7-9 TGTGCCAGCAGTTACAATGAGCAGTTCTTC CASSYNEQFF
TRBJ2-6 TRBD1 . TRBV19 TGTGCCAGTAGACAGGGGACAGCTGGGGCCAACGTCCTGACTTTC CASRQGTAGANVLTF
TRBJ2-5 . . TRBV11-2 TGTGCCAGCAGCTTAAGAGGCCTTGAGACCCAGTACTTC CASSLRGLETQYF
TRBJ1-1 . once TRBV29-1 TGCAGCGTTGGAGATGGGCCTGAAGCTTTCTTT CSVGDGPEAFF
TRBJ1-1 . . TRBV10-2 TGCGCCAGCAGACCTGACAGTCCACGGAGGAACACTGAAGCTTTCTTT CASRPDSPRRNTEAFF
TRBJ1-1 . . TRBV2 TGTGCCAGCACCCCGACCCGGACCCTACCCTCGAGCGCTTTCTTT CASTPTRTLPSSAFF
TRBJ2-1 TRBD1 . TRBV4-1 TGCGCCAGCAGCCCAAACCAGGGGGCGCATGAGCAGTTCTTC CASSPNQGAHEQFF
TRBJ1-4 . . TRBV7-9 TGTGCCAGCAGTTTCGGGGTCGGGTTGTCTGAAAAACTGTTTTTT CASSFGVGLSEKLFF
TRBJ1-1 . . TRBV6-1 TGTGCCATCTTTAGGGACGGATTAAACACTGAAGCTTTCTTT CAIFRDGLNTEAFF
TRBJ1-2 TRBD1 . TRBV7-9 TGTGCCAGCAGACTCCCGGGACAGGGCTATGGCTACACCTTC CASRLPGQGYGYTF
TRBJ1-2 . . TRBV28 TGTGCCAGCAGTACGACCGTCCCGAGTGGCTACACCTTC CASSTTVPSGYTF
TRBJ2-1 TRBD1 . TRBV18 TGTGCCAGCTCTCCCGGGACAGGGGTTATTGAGCAGTTCTTC CASSPGTGVIEQFF
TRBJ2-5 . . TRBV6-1 TGTGCCAGCAGTGTCAACGGGGGAATAGCGGTACAAGAGACCCAGTACTTC CASSVNGGIAVQETQYF
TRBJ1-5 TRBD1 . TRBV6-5 TGTGCCAGCAGGCCTGGGACAGGTGGTAGAGAGCCCCAGCATTTT CASRPGTGGREPQHF
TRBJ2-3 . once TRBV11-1 TGTGCCAGCAGCGCTGAAGCGGTCTCGCTCCCGACGGATACGCAGTATTTT CASSAEAVSLPTDTQYF
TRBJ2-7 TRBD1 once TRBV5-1 TGCGCCAGCAGCCCCACAGGGACAGCCTACGAGCAGTACTTC CASSPTGTAYEQYF
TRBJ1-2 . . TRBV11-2 TGTGCCAGCAGCTTAAGGACGGGGCGCACTAACTATGGCTACACCTTC CASSLRTGRTNYGYTF
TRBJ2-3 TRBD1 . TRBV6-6 TGTGCCAGCAGCAACCGGGACAGGGCCCCAGATACGCAGTATTTT CASSNRDRAPDTQYF
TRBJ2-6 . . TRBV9 TGTGCCAGCAGCGCGGACGTCTCTGGGGCCAACGTCCTGACTTTC CASSADVSGANVLTF
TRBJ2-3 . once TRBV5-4 TGTGCCAGCAACAGGCTGGGAGATACGCAGTATTTT CASNRLGDTQYF
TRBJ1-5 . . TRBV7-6 TGTGCCAGCAGCTCGGACAGCAATCAGCCCCAGCATTTT CASSSDSNQPQHF
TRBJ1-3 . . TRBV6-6 TGTGCCAGCAGTTACGCAGGGGTTGGAAACACCATATATTTT CASSYAGVGNTIYF
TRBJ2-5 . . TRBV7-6 TGTGCCAGCAGCTTCCAGCAGGAGACCCAGTACTTC CASSFQQETQYF
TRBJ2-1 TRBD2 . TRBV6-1 TGTGCCAGCAGTGAAGGGATCGGACTAGCTGGTGAGCAGTTCTTC CASSEGIGLAGEQFF
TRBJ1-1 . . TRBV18 TGTGCCAGCTCACCCCAACAGGGTCTCGAGAACACTGAAGCTTTCTTT CASSPQQGLENTEAFF
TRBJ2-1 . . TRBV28 TGTGCCAGCAGTTTTAATACAGGAGGGATCAGCAATGAGCAGTTCTTC CASSFNTGGISNEQFF
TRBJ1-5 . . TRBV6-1 TGTGCCAGCAGTGATTTACAGGGCACTCAGCCCCAGCATTTT CASSDLQGTQPQHF
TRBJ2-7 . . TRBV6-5 TGTGCCAGCAGCCGCAGGACTTCCTACGAGCAGTACTTC CASSRRTSYEQYF
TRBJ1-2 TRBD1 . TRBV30 TGTGCCTGGAGTCGAACCGCGGGACAGGGGGGCGGCTACACCTTC CAWSRTAGQGGGYTF
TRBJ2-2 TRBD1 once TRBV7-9 TGTGCCAGCAGCTTCGGGACAGGGACGAACACCGGGGAGCTGTTTTTT CASSFGTGTNTGELFF
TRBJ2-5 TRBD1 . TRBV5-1 TGCGCCAGCAGCTGGACAGGGACAGAGACCCAGTACTTC CASSWTGTETQYF
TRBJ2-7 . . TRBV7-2 TGTGCCAGCACCACCGGCTACGAGCAGTACTTC CASTTGYEQYF
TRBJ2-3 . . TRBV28 TGTGCCAGCACCTCTAGGGGAACCGGCACAGATACGCAGTATTTT CASTSRGTGTDTQYF
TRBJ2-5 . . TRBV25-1 TGTGCCAGCAGTGCTCCGGGACAAGAGACCCAGTACTTC CASSAPGQETQYF
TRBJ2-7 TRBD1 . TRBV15 TGTGCCACCAGCAAGGGACAGGCCTCCTTCTCCTACGAGCAGTACTTC CATSKGQASFSYEQYF
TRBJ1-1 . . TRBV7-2 TGTGCCAGCAGCAAAGTCGCGTCTCCAGGGGTTGGCACTGAAGCTTTCTTT CASSKVASPGVGTEAFF
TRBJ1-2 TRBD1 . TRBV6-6 TGTGCCAGCAGTTTGGGACAGGGAAACTATGGCTACACCTTC CASSLGQGNYGYTF
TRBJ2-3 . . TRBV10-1 TGCGCCAGCAGTGAGTCTTTAGCGGTCGGGGATACGCAGTATTTT CASSESLAVGDTQYF
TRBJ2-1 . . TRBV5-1 TGCGCCAGCAGCTTGGAGGGTGTCTCGGTCCAGTTCTTC CASSLEGVSVQFF
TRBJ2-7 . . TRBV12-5 TGTGCTAGTGGTTTGAGTGGATCCTACGAGCAGTACTTC CASGLSGSYEQYF
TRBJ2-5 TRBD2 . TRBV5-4 TGTGCCAGCAGCTTGGCCGCTGCTAGCGGGCTCCAAGAGACCCAGTACTTC CASSLAAASGLQETQYF
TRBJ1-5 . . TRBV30 TGTGCCTGGAGTGTACGACTGGGGGATCAGCCCCAGCATTTT CAWSVRLGDQPQHF